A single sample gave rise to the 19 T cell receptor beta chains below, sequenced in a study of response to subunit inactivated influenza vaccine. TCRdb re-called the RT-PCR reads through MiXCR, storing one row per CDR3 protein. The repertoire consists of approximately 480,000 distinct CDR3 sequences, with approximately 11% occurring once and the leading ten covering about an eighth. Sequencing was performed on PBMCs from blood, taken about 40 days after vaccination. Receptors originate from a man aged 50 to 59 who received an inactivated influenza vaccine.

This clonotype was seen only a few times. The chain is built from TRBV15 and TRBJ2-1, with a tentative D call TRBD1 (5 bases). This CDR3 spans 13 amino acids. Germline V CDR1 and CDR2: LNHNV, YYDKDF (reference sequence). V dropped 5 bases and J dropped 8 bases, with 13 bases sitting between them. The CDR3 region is CATSSSQDYEQFF. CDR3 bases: TGTGCCACCAGCTCCTCACAGGATTATGAGCAGTTCTTC.

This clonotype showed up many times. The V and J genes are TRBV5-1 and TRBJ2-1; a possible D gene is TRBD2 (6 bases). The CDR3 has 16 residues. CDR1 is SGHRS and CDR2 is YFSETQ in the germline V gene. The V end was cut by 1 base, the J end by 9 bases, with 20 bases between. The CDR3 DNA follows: TGCGCCAGCAGCTTGTCTATCTATGGAGGGGCGGGTGAGCAGTTCTTC. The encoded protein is CASSLSIYGGAGEQFF. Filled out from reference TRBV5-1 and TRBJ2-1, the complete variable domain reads KAGVTQTPRYLIKTRGQQVTLSCSPISGHRSVSWYQQTPGQGLQFLFEYFSETQRNKGNFPGRFSGRQFSNSRSEMNVSTLELGDSALYLCASSLSIYGGAGEQFFGPGTRLTVL.

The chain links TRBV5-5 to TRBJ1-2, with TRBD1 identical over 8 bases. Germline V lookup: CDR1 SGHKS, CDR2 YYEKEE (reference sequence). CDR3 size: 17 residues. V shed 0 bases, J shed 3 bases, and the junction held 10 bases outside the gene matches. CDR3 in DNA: TGTGCCAGCAGCTTGGGGCAGGGGGCGCGGAGGGACTATGGCTACACCTTC. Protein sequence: CASSLGQGARRDYGYTF. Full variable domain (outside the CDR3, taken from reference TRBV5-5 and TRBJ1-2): DAGVTQSPTHLIKTRGQQVTLRCSPISGHKSVSWYQQVLGQGPQFIFQYYEKEERGRGNFPDRFSARQFPNYSSELNVNALLLGDSALYLCASSLGQGARRDYGYTFGSGTRLTVV.

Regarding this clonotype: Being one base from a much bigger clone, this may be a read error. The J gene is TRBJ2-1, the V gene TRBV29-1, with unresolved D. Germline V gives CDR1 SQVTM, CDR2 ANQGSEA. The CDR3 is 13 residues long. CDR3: CSVELLRYTEQFF. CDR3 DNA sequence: TGCAGCGTTGAGTTACTGAGATACACTGAGCAGTTCTTC.

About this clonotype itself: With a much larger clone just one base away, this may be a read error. CDR3 region: CASSSQHRAGEAFF. CDR3 DNA sequence: TGTGCCAGCAGCTCCCAACACAGGGCAGGTGAAGCTTTCTTT. The chain uses TRBV7-2 and TRBJ1-1; weak D call: TRBD1 (6 bases). Germline loops: CDR1 SGHTA, CDR2 FQGNSA. The V end was cut by 4 bases, the J end by 7 bases, with 16 bases between. The CDR3 covers 14 residues.

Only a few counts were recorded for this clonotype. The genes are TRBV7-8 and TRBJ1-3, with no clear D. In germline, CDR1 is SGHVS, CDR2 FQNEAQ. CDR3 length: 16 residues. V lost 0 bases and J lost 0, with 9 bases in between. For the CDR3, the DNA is TGTGCCAGCAGCTTAGCGCCCCGGAGCTCTGGAAACACCATATATTTT. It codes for CASSLAPRSSGNTIYF.

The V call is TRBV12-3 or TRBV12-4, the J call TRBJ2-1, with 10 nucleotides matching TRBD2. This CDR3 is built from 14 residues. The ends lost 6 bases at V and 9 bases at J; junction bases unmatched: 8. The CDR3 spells CASRFSGGYGEQFF. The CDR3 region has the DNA TGTGCCAGCAGGTTTAGCGGGGGGTATGGTGAGCAGTTCTTC.

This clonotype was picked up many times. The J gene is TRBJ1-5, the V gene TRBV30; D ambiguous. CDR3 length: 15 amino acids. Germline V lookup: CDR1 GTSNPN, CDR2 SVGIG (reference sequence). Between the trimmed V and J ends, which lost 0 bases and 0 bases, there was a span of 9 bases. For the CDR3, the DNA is TGTGCCTGGAGTGTCGGAGAAGATAGCAATCAGCCCCAGCATTTT. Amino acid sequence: CAWSVGEDSNQPQHF.

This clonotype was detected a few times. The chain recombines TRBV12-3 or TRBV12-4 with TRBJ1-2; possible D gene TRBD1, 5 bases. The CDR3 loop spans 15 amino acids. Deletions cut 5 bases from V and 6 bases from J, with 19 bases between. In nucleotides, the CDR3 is TGTGCCAGCAGTCCTCGCGCCGGGGGGAAGAATGGCTACACCTTC. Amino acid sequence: CASSPRAGGKNGYTF.

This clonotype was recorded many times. As DNA, the CDR3 is TGTGCCAGCAGTTACAGGGTTGGGGAAAAACTGTTTTTT. It specifies CASSYRVGEKLFF. The chain carries TRBV12-3 or TRBV12-4 and TRBJ1-4, with TRBD1 as a possible D gene (6 bases). Deletions cut 4 bases from V and 8 bases from J, with 11 bases between. CDR3 size: 13 residues.

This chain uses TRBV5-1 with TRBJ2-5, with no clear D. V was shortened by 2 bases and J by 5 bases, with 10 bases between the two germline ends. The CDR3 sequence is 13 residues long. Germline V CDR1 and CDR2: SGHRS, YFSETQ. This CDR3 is CASSFQIFETQYF. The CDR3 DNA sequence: TGCGCCAGCAGCTTTCAGATATTCGAGACCCAGTACTTC. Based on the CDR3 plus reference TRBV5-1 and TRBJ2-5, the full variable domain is KAGVTQTPRYLIKTRGQQVTLSCSPISGHRSVSWYQQTPGQGLQFLFEYFSETQRNKGNFPGRFSGRQFSNSRSEMNVSTLELGDSALYLCASSFQIFETQYFGPGTRLLVL.

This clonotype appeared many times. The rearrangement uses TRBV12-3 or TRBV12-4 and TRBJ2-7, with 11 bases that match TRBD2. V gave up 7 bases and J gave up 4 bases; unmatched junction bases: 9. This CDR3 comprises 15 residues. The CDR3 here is CASTPGLAEGYEQYF. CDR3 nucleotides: TGTGCCAGCACCCCGGGACTAGCGGAGGGGTACGAGCAGTACTTC.

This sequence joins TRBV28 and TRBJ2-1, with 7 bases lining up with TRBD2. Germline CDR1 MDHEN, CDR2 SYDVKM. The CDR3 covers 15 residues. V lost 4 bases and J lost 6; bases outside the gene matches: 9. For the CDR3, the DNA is TGTGCCAGCAGTTCTAGCGGTTCCGGGGTCAATGAGCAGTTCTTC. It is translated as CASSSSGSGVNEQFF. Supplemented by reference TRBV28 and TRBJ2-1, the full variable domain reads DVKVTQSSRYLVKRTGEKVFLECVQDMDHENMFWYRQDPGLGLRLIYFSYDVKMKEKGDIPEGYSVSREKKERFSLILESASTNQTSMYLCASSSSGSGVNEQFFGPGTRLTVL.

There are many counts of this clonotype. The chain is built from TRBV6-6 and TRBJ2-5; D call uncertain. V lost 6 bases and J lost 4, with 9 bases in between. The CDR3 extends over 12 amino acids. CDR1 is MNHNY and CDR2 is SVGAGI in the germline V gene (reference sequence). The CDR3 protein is CASSPKGETQYF. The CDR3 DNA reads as TGTGCCAGCAGCCCAAAGGGAGAGACCCAGTACTTC.

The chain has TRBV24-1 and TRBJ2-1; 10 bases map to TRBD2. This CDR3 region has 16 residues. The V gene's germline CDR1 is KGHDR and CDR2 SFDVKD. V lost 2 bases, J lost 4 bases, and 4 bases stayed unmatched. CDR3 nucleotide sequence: TGTGCCACCAGTGATTGGACTAGCGGACTTTACAATGAGCAGTTCTTC. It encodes CATSDWTSGLYNEQFF.

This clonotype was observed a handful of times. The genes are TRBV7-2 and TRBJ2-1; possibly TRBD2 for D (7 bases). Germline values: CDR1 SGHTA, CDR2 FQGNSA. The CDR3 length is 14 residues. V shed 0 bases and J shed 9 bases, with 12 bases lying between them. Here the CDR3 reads CASSLAGGRVEQFF. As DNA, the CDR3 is TGTGCCAGCAGCTTAGCGGGGGGGCGGGTTGAGCAGTTCTTC.

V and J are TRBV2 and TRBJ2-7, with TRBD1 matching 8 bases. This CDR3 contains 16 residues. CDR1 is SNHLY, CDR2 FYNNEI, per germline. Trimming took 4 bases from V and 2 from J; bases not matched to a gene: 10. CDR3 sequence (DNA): TGTGCCAGCAGTGGGGGGACAGGCCTCCATGCCTACGAGCAGTACTTC. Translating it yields CASSGGTGLHAYEQYF.

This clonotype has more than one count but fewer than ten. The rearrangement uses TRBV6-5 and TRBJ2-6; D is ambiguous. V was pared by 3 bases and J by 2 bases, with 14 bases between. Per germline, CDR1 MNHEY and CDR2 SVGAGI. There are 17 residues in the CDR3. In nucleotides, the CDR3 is TGTGCCAGCAGTTATTCTGTAAGCTCGGCTGGGGCCAACGTCCTGACTTTC. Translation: CASSYSVSSAGANVLTF.

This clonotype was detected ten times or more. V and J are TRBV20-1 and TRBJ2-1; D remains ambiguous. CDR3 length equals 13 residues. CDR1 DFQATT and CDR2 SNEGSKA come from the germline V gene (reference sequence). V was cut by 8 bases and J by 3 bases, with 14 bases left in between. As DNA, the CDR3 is TGCAGTATGCACCGGGCTGACTACAATGAGCAGTTCTTC. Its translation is CSMHRADYNEQFF.